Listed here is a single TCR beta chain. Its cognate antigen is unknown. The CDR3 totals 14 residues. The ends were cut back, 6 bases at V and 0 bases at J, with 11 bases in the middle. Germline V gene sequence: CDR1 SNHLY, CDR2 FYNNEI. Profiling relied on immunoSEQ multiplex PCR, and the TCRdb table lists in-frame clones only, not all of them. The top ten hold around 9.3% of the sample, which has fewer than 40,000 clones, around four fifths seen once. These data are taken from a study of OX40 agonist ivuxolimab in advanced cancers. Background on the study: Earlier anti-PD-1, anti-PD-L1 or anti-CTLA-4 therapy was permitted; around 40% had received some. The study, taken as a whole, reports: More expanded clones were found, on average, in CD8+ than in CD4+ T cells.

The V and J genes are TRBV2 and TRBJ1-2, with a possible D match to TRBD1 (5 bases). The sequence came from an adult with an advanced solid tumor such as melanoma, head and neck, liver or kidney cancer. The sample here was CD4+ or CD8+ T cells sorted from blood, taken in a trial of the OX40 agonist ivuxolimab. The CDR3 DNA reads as TGTGCCAGCAGCGTGGGACGAACTAACTATGGCTACACCTTC. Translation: CASSVGRTNYGYTF.